A single sample is the source of the 13 T cell receptor beta chains below, sequenced in a study of blood T cell repertoires in COVID-19. Assay used: immunoSEQ multiplex PCR; TCRdb lists only in-frame clones, some missing. The sample contains about 240,000 clones, roughly 83% of which appear only once. The sample was peripheral blood. Source of these receptors: a woman of 80 years or more with acute or convalescent COVID-19.

In the case of this clone: Other nucleotide sequences from this sample produce the same CDR3. The rearrangement uses TRBV12-3 or TRBV12-4 and TRBJ1-1; D remains ambiguous. Trimming pared 1 base from V and 1 base from J, leaving 4 bases between. There are 13 residues in the CDR3. The CDR3 spells CASSLGANTEAFF. The CDR3 nucleotides read TGTGCCAGCAGTTTAGGAGCGAACACTGAAGCTTTCTTT.

At least ten counts were recorded for this clone. V and J are TRBV3-1 (or the pseudogene TRBV3-2) and TRBJ2-2; 7 bases map to TRBD2. V lost 4 bases and J lost 1; bases outside the gene matches: 6. The length of the CDR3 is 16 residues. Germline values: CDR1 LGHDT, CDR2 YNNKEL (reference sequence). CDR3 sequence (DNA): TGTGCCAGCAGCCTTGTTTCGGGGGGGAACACCGGGGAGCTGTTTTTT. This sequence encodes CASSLVSGGNTGELFF.

This clone was picked up one time. The chain recombines TRBV11-1 with TRBJ1-6; the D gene is possibly TRBD1 (5 bases). The CDR3 spans 13 residues. Looked up from germline, CDR1 is SGHAT and CDR2 is FQDESV (reference sequence). V lost 0 bases to trimming and J lost 18 bases, with 15 bases between them. CDR3 in amino acids: CASSLARDRAPHF. CDR3 bases: TGTGCCAGCAGCTTAGCGCGGGACCGCGCCCCCCACTTT.

V gene TRBV10-1 combines with J gene TRBJ2-2, with 8 nucleotides matching TRBD1. Germline V gene sequence: CDR1 WNHNN, CDR2 SYGVQD (reference sequence). With 5 bases clipped from V and 7 bases from J, the junction kept 9 bases outside the gene matches. CDR3 length: 15 residues. CDR3 nucleotide sequence: TGCGCCAGCAGTCCGGACAGGGCCCTTATCGGGGAGCTGTTTTTT. Residues: CASSPDRALIGELFF.

Of note for this clone: Distinct nucleotide sequences in the sample also encode this CDR3. The rearrangement uses TRBV7-6 and TRBJ2-5; 7 bases match TRBD1. This CDR3 has 15 residues. In germline, CDR1 is SGHVS, CDR2 FNYEAQ. V trimming: 0 bases; J trimming: 1 base; junction bases outside the gene matches: 2. CDR3 residues: CASSLAGQLQETQYF. For the CDR3, the DNA is TGTGCCAGCAGCTTAGCGGGACAGCTCCAAGAGACCCAGTACTTC.

The rearrangement uses TRBV2 and TRBJ1-1, with a possible D match to TRBD1 (6 bases). CDR3 size: 14 residues. Germline V lookup: CDR1 SNHLY, CDR2 FYNNEI. Trimming removed 8 bases from V and 1 base from J, with 14 bases in between. The DNA of the CDR3 is TGTGCCAGCGGGACATCACAGAGGAACACTGAAGCTTTCTTT. It encodes CASGTSQRNTEAFF.

The chain links TRBV5-5 to TRBJ2-3; TRBD2 aligns across 11 bases. J was trimmed by 2 bases and V by 5 bases; bases with no gene match: 13. This CDR3 region has 18 residues. The germline CDR1 and CDR2 sequences are SGHKS and YYEKEE (reference sequence). CDR3 coding DNA: TGTGCCAGCAGGTTGAGGCTAGCGGGGGGTTTTAACACAGATACGCAGTATTTT. Translating it yields CASRLRLAGGFNTDTQYF.

V usage is TRBV30 and J usage is TRBJ1-2; 7 bases align to TRBD1. With V trimmed by 3 bases and J by 10 bases, 11 bases remained unmatched. Germline V gene lookup returns CDR1 GTSNPN and CDR2 SVGIG (reference sequence). CDR3 length: 13 residues. CDR3 sequence: CAWRTSQGGVYTF. CDR3 DNA: TGTGCCTGGAGAACAAGCCAAGGGGGCGTCTACACCTTC.

The CDR3 region has the DNA TGTGCCAGCAGCCCAGCGGGGATTACTGAAGCTTTCTTT. It codes for CASSPAGITEAFF. The gene calls are TRBV7-2 and TRBJ1-1; D unresolved. Germline assignment: CDR1 SGHTA and CDR2 FQGNSA. The CDR3 is made up of 13 amino acids. The V end was cut by 5 bases, the J end by 5 bases, with 12 bases between.

This clone has a single count. The chain recombines TRBV10-2 with TRBJ1-6, with 9 bases identical to TRBD1. This CDR3 is 15 amino acids long. CDR1 WSHSY and CDR2 SAAADI come from the germline V gene. With 4 bases clipped from V and 5 bases from J, the junction kept 3 bases outside the gene matches. Written as DNA, the CDR3 is TGCGCCAGCAGTGTACAGGGGGCGCATAATTCACCCCTCCACTTT. Protein sequence: CASSVQGAHNSPLHF.

The CDR3 reads CASSEVKAGTEAFF. Written as DNA, the CDR3 is TGTGCCAGCAGTGAAGTTAAGGCAGGGACTGAAGCTTTCTTT. This chain links TRBV2 with TRBJ1-1, with D perhaps TRBD1 (5 bases). V was trimmed by 1 base and J by 5 bases, leaving 11 bases between them. CDR1 and CDR2 (germline): SNHLY, FYNNEI. This CDR3 is 14 amino acids long.

This chain connects TRBV6-2 or TRBV6-3 to TRBJ2-7; 10 bases align to TRBD1. The CDR3 is 14 residues long. CDR1 and CDR2 from the germline V gene are MNHEY and SVGEGT. J lost 2 bases, V lost 5 bases, and 3 bases had no gene match. CDR3 sequence: CASSAGTGAYEQYF. The CDR3 region has the DNA TGTGCCAGCAGTGCCGGGACAGGGGCCTACGAGCAGTACTTC.

The rearrangement links TRBV5-5 to TRBJ2-1; D is unclear. V was clipped by 0 bases and J by 5 bases, with 9 bases between them. The CDR3 has 14 amino acids. Looked up from germline, CDR1 is SGHKS and CDR2 is YYEKEE (reference sequence). CDR3 DNA: TGTGCCAGCAGCTTGGCCCAGGCCCACAATGAGCAGTTCTTC. Residues: CASSLAQAHNEQFF.